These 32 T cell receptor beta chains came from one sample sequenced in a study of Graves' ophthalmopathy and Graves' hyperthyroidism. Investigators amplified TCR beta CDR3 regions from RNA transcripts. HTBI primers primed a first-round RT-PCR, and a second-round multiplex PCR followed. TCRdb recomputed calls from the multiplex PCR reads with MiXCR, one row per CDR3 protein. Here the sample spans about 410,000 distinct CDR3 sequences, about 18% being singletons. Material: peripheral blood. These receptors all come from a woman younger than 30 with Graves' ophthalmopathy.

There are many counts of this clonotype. The CDR3 DNA follows: TGTGCCAGTAGTATGAAGGGTCGGGGGCTTCTGCCCCAGCATTTT. Its translation is CASSMKGRGLLPQHF. The V gene is TRBV19, the J gene TRBJ1-5; the D gene is possibly TRBD1 (6 bases). Trimming took off 3 bases at V and 9 bases at J, with 18 bases between the two ends. Looked up from germline, CDR1 is LNHDA and CDR2 is SQIVND (reference sequence). The CDR3 has 15 amino acids. Drawing the rest from reference TRBV19 and TRBJ1-5, the complete variable domain is DGGITQSPKYLFRKEGQNVTLSCEQNLNHDAMYWYRQDPGQGLRLIYYSQIVNDFQKGDIAEGYSVSREKKESFPLTVTSAQKNPTAFYLCASSMKGRGLLPQHFGDGTRLSIL.

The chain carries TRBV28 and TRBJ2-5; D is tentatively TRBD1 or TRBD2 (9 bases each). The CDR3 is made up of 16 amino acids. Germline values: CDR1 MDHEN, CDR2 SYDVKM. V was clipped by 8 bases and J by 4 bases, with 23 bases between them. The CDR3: CASLRGGDRDTETQYF. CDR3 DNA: TGTGCCAGCCTCCGCGGGGGGGACAGGGATACAGAGACCCAGTACTTC. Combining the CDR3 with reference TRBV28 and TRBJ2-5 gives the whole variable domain DVKVTQSSRYLVKRTGEKVFLECVQDMDHENMFWYRQDPGLGLRLIYFSYDVKMKEKGDIPEGYSVSREKKERFSLILESASTNQTSMYLCASLRGGDRDTETQYFGPGTRLLVL.

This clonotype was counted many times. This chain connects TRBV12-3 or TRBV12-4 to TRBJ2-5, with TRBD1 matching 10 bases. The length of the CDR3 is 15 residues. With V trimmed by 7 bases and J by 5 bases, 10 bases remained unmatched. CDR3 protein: CASTMFGTGAETQYF. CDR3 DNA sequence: TGTGCCAGCACCATGTTCGGGACAGGGGCGGAGACCCAGTACTTC.

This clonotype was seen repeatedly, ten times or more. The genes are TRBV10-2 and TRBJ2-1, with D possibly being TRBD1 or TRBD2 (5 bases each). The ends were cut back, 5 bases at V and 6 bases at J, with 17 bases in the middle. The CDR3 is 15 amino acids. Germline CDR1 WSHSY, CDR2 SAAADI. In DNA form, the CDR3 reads TGCGCCAGCAGTCCGGGACGGACGGAATCCAATGAGCAGTTCTTC. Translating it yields CASSPGRTESNEQFF.

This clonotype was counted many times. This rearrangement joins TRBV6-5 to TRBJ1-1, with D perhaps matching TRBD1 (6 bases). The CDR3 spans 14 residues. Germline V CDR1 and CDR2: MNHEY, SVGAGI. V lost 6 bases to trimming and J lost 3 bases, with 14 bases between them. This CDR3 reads CASRQLTGDTEAFF. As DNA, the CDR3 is TGTGCCAGCAGGCAACTGACAGGCGACACTGAAGCTTTCTTT.

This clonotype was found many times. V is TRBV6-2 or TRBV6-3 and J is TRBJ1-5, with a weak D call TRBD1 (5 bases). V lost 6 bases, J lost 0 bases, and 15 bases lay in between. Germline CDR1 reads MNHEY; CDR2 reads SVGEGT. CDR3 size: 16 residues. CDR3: CASSPREDYSNQPQHF. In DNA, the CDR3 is TGTGCCAGCAGCCCCAGGGAGGATTATAGCAATCAGCCCCAGCATTTT.

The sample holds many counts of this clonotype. CDR3 nucleotide sequence: TGCAGTGCTAGGCCTTTAAGTGACGCCAAAAACATTCAGTACTTC. The encoded protein is CSARPLSDAKNIQYF. The chain is built from TRBV20-1 and TRBJ2-4, with D hard to call. Trimming removed 3 bases from V and 1 base from J, with 13 bases in between. Germline V gene sequence: CDR1 DFQATT, CDR2 SNEGSKA (reference sequence). The CDR3 length is 15 residues.

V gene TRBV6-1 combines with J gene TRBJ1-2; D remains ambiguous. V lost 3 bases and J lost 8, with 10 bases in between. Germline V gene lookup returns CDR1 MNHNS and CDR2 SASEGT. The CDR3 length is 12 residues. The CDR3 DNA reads TGTGCCAGCAGTGATGTCGGGGAAGGCTACACCTTC. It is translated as CASSDVGEGYTF.

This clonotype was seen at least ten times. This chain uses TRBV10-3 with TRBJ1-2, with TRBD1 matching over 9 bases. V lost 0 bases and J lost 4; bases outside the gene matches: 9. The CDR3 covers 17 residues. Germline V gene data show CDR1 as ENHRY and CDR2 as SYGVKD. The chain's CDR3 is CAISESPRDREGYGYTF. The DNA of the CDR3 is TGTGCCATCAGTGAGTCACCGAGGGACAGGGAGGGCTATGGCTACACCTTC.

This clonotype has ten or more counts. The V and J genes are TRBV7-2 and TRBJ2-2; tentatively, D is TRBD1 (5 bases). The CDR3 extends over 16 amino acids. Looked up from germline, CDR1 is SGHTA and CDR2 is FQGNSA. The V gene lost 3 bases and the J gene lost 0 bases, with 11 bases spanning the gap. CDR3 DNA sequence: TGTGCCAGCAGCTTTCGGACATCGACGAACACCGGGGAGCTGTTTTTT. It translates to CASSFRTSTNTGELFF.

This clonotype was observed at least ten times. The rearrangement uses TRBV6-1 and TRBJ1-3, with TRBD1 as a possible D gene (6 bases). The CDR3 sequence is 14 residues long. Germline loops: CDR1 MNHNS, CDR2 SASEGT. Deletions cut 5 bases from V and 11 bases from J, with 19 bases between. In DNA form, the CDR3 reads TGTGCCAGCAGTCTTATGGGGGGCAGAGGCTCCATATATTTT. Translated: CASSLMGGRGSIYF.

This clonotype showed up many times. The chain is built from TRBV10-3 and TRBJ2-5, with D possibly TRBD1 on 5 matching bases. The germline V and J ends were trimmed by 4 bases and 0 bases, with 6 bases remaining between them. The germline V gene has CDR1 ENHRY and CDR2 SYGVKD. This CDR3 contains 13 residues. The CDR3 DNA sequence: TGTGCCATCAGTGGACAGTACCAAGAGACCCAGTACTTC. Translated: CAISGQYQETQYF.

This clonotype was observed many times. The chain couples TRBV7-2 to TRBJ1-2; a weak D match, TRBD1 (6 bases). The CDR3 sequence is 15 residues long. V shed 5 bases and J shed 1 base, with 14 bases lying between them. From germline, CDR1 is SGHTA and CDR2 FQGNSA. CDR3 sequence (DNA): TGTGCCAGCAGCACCCGGACAGAAGTTAACTATGGCTACACCTTC. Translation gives CASSTRTEVNYGYTF.

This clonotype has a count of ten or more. CDR3 loop: CASSGKGGPEAFF. CDR3 sequence (DNA): TGTGCCAGCAGCGGAAAGGGGGGACCTGAAGCTTTCTTT. This chain connects TRBV9 to TRBJ1-1, with a possible D match to TRBD1 (6 bases). Germline loops: CDR1 SGDLS, CDR2 YYNGEE. The CDR3 spans 13 residues. Trimming cost V 3 bases and J 6 bases, with 12 bases left between them.

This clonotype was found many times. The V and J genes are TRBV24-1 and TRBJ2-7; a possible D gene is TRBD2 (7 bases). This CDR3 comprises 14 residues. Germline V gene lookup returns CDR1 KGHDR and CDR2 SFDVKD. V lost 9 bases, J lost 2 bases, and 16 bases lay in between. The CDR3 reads CATQEGGNAYEQYF. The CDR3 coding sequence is TGTGCCACCCAAGAGGGGGGGAACGCCTACGAGCAGTACTTC.

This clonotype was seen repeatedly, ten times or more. CDR3 in DNA: TGTGCCAGCAGTTACTCGTCCCACGGCAGGGGGTATGGCTACACCTTC. Encoded protein: CASSYSSHGRGYGYTF. The rearrangement links TRBV6-2 or TRBV6-3 to TRBJ1-2, with 7 bases matching TRBD1. Trimming removed 0 bases from V and 5 bases from J; junction bases left unmatched: 9. This CDR3 has 16 amino acids. Germline CDR1 is MNHEY and CDR2 is SVGEGT.

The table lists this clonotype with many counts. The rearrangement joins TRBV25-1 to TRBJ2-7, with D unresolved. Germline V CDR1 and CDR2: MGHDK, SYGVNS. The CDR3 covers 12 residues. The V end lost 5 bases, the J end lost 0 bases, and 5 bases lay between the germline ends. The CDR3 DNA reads TGTGCCAGCAGTACCCCCTCCTACGAGCAGTACTTC. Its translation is CASSTPSYEQYF.

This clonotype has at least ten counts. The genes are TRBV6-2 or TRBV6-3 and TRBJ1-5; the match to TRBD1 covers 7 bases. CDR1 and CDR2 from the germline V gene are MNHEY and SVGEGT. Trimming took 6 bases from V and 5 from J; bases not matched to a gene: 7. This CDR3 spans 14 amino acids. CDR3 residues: CASSIWDSDQPQHF. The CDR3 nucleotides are TGTGCCAGCAGCATATGGGACAGTGATCAGCCCCAGCATTTT.

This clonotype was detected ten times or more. CDR3 residues: CASSYTLQEDEQYF. Here the CDR3 DNA reads TGTGCCAGCAGTTACACCCTACAGGAGGACGAGCAGTACTTC. V is TRBV6-5 and J is TRBJ2-7; D may be TRBD1 or TRBD2 (5 bases each). Trimming cost V 2 bases and J 5 bases, with 13 bases left between them. Germline loops: CDR1 MNHEY, CDR2 SVGAGI. This CDR3 contains 14 residues.

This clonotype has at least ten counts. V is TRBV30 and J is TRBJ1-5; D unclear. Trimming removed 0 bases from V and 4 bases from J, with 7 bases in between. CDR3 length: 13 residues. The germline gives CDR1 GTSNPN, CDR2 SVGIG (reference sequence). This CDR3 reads CAWSVGLNQPQHF. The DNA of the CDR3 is TGTGCCTGGAGTGTTGGGTTAAATCAGCCCCAGCATTTT.

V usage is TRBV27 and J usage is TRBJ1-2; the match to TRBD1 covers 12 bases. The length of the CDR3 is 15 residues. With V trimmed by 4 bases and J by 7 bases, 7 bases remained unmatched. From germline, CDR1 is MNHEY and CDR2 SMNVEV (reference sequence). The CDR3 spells CASSSTGTGGSGYTF. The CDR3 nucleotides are TGTGCCAGCAGTTCGACCGGGACAGGGGGCTCTGGCTACACCTTC.

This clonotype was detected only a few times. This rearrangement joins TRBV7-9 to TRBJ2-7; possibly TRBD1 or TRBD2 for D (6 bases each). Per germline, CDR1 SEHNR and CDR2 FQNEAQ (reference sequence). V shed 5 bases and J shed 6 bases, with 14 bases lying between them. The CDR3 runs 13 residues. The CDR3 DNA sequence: TGTGCCAGCAGCCCCTCACAGGGACTCGAGCAGTACTTC. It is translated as CASSPSQGLEQYF.

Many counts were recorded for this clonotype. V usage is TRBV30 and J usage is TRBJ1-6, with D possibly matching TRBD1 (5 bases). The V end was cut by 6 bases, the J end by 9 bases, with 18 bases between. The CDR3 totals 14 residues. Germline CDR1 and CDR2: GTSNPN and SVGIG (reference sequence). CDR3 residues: CACTAGTGTSPLHF. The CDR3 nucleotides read TGTGCCTGTACAGCCGGGACTGGGACTTCACCCCTCCACTTT. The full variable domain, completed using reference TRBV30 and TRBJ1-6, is SQTIHQWPATLVQPVGSPLSLECTVEGTSNPNLYWYRQAAGRGLQLLFYSVGIGQISSEVPQNLSASRPQDRQFILSSKKLLLSDSGFYLCACTAGTGTSPLHFGNGTRLTVT.

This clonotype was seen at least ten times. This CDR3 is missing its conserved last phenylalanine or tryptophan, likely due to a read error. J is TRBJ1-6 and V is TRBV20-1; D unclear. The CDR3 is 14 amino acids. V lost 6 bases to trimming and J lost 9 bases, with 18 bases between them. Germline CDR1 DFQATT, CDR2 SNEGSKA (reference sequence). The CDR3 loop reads CSALEGMVGSPLHL. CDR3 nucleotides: TGCAGTGCCCTAGAAGGGATGGTGGGTTCACCCCTCCACCTT.

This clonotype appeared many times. The CDR3 is CASSPLGTRNTEAFF. CDR3 sequence (DNA): TGTGCCAGCAGCCCCCTCGGAACTCGGAACACTGAAGCTTTCTTT. The genes are TRBV7-9 and TRBJ1-1; no reliable D call. The CDR3 totals 15 residues. The germline V gene encodes CDR1 SEHNR and CDR2 FQNEAQ (reference sequence). V shed 5 bases and J shed 1 base, with 14 bases lying between them.

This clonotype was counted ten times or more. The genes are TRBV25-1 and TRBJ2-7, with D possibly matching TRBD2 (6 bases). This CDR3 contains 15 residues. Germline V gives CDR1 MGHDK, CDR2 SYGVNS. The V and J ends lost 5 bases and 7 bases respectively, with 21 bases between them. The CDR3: CASSPTRNPLGEQYF. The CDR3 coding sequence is TGTGCCAGCAGTCCGACTAGGAACCCTCTGGGAGAGCAGTACTTC.

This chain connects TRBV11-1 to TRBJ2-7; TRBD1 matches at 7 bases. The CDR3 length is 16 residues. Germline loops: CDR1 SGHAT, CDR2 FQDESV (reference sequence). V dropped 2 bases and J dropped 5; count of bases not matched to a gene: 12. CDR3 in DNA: TGTGCCAGCAGCTTATCGGCCAGGGGGATCGGGGACGAGCAGTACTTC. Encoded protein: CASSLSARGIGDEQYF.

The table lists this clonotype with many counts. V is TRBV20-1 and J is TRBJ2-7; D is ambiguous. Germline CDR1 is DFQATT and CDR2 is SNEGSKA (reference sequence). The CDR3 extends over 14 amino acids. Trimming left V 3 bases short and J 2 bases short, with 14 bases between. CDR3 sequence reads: CSASGRTITYEQYF. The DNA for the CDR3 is TGCAGTGCTAGTGGCAGAACGATAACCTACGAGCAGTACTTC.

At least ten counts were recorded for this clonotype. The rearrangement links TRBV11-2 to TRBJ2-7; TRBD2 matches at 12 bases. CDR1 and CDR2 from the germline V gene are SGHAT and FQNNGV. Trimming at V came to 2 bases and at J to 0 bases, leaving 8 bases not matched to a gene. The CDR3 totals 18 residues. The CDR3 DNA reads TGTGCCAGCAGCTTAATGTGGGGGACTAGCGGGTTCTCCTACGAGCAGTACTTC. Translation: CASSLMWGTSGFSYEQYF.

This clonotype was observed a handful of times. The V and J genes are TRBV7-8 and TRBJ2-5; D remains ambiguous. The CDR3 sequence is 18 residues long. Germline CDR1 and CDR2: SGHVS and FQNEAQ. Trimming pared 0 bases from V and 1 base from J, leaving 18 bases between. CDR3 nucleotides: TGTGCCAGCAGCTTAGCACGACTTCCACGCAGCCCCCAAGAGACCCAGTACTTC. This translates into CASSLARLPRSPQETQYF.

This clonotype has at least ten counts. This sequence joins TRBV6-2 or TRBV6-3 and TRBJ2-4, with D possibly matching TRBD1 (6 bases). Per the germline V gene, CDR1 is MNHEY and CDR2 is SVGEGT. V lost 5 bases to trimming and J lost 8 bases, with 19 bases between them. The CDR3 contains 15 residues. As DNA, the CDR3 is TGTGCCAGCAGTGTCTTCGGACAGATCGGTTACATTCAGTACTTC. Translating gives CASSVFGQIGYIQYF.

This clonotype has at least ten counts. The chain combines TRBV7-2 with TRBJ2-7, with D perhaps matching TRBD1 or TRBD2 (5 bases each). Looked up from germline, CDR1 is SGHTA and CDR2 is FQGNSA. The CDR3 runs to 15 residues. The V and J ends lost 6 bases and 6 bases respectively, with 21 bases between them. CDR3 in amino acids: CASRPARGRFGEQYF. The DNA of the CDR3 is TGTGCCAGCAGGCCCGCCCGGGGACGATTCGGCGAGCAGTACTTC.